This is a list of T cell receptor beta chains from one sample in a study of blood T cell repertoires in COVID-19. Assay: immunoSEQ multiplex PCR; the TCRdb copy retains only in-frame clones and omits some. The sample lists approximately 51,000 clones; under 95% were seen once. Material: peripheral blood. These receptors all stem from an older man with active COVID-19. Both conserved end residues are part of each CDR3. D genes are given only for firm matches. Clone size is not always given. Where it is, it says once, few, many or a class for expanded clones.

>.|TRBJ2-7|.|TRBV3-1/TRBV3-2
TGTGCCAGCAGCCAAGCGGGTAGCGGCACCTACGAGCAGTACTTC
CASSQAGSGTYEQYF
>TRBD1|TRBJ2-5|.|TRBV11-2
TGTGCCAGCAGCCTAGGGACAGTACAAGAGACCCAGTACTTC
CASSLGTVQETQYF
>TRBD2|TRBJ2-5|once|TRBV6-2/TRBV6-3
TGTGCCAGCAGTCCCGCATGGGGACTAGCGGGGACCCAGTACTTC
CASSPAWGLAGTQYF
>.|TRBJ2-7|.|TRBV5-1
TGCGCCAGCAGCTTGGTCCAGGGGACGTACGAGCAGTACTTC
CASSLVQGTYEQYF
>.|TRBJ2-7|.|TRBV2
TGTGCCAGCAGTGACGAAGCAGGGCCTTACGAGCAGTACTTC
CASSDEAGPYEQYF
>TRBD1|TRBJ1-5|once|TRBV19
TGTGCCAGTAGTCAAGGGACAGGGGTTTTGAGCAATCAGCCCCAGCATTTT
CASSQGTGVLSNQPQHF
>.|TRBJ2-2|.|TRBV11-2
TGTGCCAGCAGCATTACGGTCGGGGAGCTGTTTTTT
CASSITVGELFF
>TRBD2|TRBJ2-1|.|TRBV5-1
TGCGCCAGCAGCACCGGGACTAGCGGCGCCTTCTACAATGAGCAGTTCTTC
CASSTGTSGAFYNEQFF
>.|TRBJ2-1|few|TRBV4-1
TGCGCCAGCAGCCGCGGACAAACGATCTACAATGAGCAGTTCTTC
CASSRGQTIYNEQFF
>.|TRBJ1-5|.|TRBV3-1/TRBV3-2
TGTGCCAGCGGGGGGGGCGGCAATCAGCCCCAGCATTTT
CASGGGGNQPQHF
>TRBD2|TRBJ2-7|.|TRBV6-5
TGTGCCAGCAGCCCCGGCGGGGGGCTCGAGCAGTACTTC
CASSPGGGLEQYF
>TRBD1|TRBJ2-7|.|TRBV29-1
TGCAGCGTTGAAGCGGTGACAGGGGGAACCTACGAGCAGTACTTC
CSVEAVTGGTYEQYF
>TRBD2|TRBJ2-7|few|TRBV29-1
TGCAGCGTCGCCAGCGGGGGCTTTCTGGACGAGCAGTACTTC
CSVASGGFLDEQYF
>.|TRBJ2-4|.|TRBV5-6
TGTGCCAGCAGCCGAGACAGGATACAGTACTTC
CASSRDRIQYF
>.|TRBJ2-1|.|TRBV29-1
TGCAGCGTAGCTACAGGGATCAATGAGCAGTTCTTC
CSVATGINEQFF
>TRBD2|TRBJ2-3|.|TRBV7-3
TGTGCCAGCAGCTTAATGGCTAGCGGGGGGGCCATAGATACGCAGTATTTT
CASSLMASGGAIDTQYF
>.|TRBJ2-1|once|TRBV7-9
TGTGCCAGCAGCCCACCGGGGGCCTACAATGAGCAGTTCTTC
CASSPPGAYNEQFF
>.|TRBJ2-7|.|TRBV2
TGTGCCAGCAGTGAAGCATCCCGCTCCTACGAGCAGTACTTC
CASSEASRSYEQYF
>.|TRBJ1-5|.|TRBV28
TGTGCCAGCAGATTACAGGGATTAAGGAATCAGCCCCAGCATTTT
CASRLQGLRNQPQHF
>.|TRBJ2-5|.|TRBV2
TGTGCCAGCTCTAGTCCGGGACTCGACCAAGAGACCCAGTACTTC
CASSSPGLDQETQYF
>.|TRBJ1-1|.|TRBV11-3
TGTGCCAGCAGCGTATCAAGGGGCACTGAAGCTTTCTTT
CASSVSRGTEAFF
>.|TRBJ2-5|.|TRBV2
TGTGCCACATCAGGGGTAGGCGAGACCCAGTACTTC
CATSGVGETQYF
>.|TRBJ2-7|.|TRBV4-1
TGCGCCAGCAGCCAAGGCGAAGACAGATCCTACGAGCAGTACTTC
CASSQGEDRSYEQYF
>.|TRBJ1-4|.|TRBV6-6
TGTGCCAGCAGCCGAATCGAGGTAGCTAATGAAAAACTGTTTTTT
CASSRIEVANEKLFF
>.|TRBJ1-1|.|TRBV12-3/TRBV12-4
TGTGCCAGCAGCCTCGGGACTGAAGCTTTCTTT
CASSLGTEAFF